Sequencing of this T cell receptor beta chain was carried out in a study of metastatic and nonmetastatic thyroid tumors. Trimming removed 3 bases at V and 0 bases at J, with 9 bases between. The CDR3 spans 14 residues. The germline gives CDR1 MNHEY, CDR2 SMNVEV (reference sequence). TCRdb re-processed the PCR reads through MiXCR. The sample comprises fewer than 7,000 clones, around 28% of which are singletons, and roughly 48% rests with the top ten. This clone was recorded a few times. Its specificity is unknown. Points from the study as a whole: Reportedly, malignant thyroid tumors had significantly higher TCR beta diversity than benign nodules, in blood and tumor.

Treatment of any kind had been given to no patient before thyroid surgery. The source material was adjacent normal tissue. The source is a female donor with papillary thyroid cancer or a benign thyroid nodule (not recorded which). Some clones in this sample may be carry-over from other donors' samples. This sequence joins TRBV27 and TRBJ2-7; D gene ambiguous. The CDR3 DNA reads TGTGCCAGCAGTTTCAACGGCCCCTCCTACGAGCAGTACTTC. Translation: CASSFNGPSYEQYF.